One and the same sample provided the 9 T cell receptor beta chains below, sequenced in a study of T cell repertoires in cytomegalovirus infection. MiXCR, run by TCRdb on the reads, gives a single entry per CDR3 protein. The sample comprises 450,000 to 650,000 distinct CDR3 sequences, around 27% of which are singletons, and roughly an eighth rests with the top ten. Material: PBMCs. Every receptor here comes from a human donor in good health (CMV status not recorded). Some clones in this sample may be carry-over from other donors' samples.

The CDR3 sequence is CSAIRDISGNTIYF. CDR3 nucleotides: TGCAGTGCTATCCGGGACATCTCTGGAAACACCATATATTTT. V usage is TRBV20-1 and J usage is TRBJ1-3; possible D gene TRBD1, 6 bases. V gave up 4 bases and J gave up 0 bases, with 10 bases separating them. Germline V lookup: CDR1 DFQATT, CDR2 SNEGSKA (reference sequence). The CDR3 has 14 residues.

The count of this clonotype is one. The chain has TRBV20-1 and TRBJ2-3, with D unclear. Germline V gene data show CDR1 as DFQATT and CDR2 as SNEGSKA (reference sequence). CDR3 length: 13 residues. The ends were cut back, 6 bases at V and 2 bases at J, with 12 bases in the middle. CDR3 region: CSALQPTTDTQYF. The CDR3 DNA reads as TGCAGTGCCCTCCAACCTACCACAGATACGCAGTATTTT.

The chain couples TRBV5-1 to TRBJ2-6; 10 bases are shared with TRBD1. The CDR3 is 15 residues long. The germline CDR1 and CDR2 sequences are SGHRS and YFSETQ. J lost 8 bases, V lost 2 bases, and 4 bases had no gene match. CDR3 sequence reads: CASSLGQGGSNVLTF. CDR3 in DNA: TGCGCCAGCAGCTTAGGACAGGGGGGATCCAACGTCCTGACTTTC.

The sample holds a few counts of this clonotype. The gene calls are TRBV29-1 and TRBJ1-3; possible D gene TRBD1, 5 bases. The CDR3 length is 14 residues. CDR1 and CDR2 (germline): SQVTM, ANQGSEA. The germline V and J ends were trimmed by 6 bases and 1 base, with 13 bases remaining between them. The CDR3 coding sequence is TGCAGCGTGGGTTTTGCAGGGTCTGGAAACACCATATATTTT. Its translation is CSVGFAGSGNTIYF. The full variable domain, with the rest looked up from reference TRBV29-1 and TRBJ1-3, is SAVISQKPSRDICQRGTSLTIQCQVDSQVTMMFWYRQQPGQSLTLIATANQGSEATYESGFVIDKFPISRPNLTFSTLTVSNMSPEDSSIYLCSVGFAGSGNTIYFGEGSWLTVV.

V usage is TRBV10-3 and J usage is TRBJ2-6; 8 bases map to TRBD1. Germline V lookup: CDR1 ENHRY, CDR2 SYGVKD. The CDR3 is made up of 18 amino acids. The J segment lost 0 bases and the V segment lost 2 bases, leaving 6 bases of the junction unmatched. The CDR3 is CAISEIGQGASGANVLTF. The CDR3 coding sequence is TGTGCCATCAGTGAGATAGGACAGGGCGCCTCTGGGGCCAACGTCCTGACTTTC.

In this sample, this clonotype turned up many times. The rearrangement links TRBV7-2 to TRBJ2-1; 9 positions match TRBD1. The V segment lost 0 bases and the J segment 8 bases; nucleotides outside the gene matches: 11. The CDR3 totals 17 residues. Germline-derived CDR1 and CDR2 are SGHTA and FQGNSA. CDR3 sequence: CASSLAPPGQGIDEQFF. The CDR3, as DNA: TGTGCCAGCAGCTTAGCCCCCCCGGGACAGGGTATCGATGAGCAGTTCTTC.

The chain links TRBV7-2 to TRBJ2-1, with TRBD2 identical over 12 bases. The V gene end was trimmed by 5 bases and the J gene end by 8 bases; junction bases not matched to a gene: 10. The CDR3 spans 16 residues. Germline CDR1 reads SGHTA; CDR2 reads FQGNSA. The DNA for the CDR3 is TGTGCCAGCAGCCTAACCCTAGCGGGAGGGATCTATGAGCAGTTCTTC. Translation: CASSLTLAGGIYEQFF.

As concerns this clonotype: An end of the junction differs from the germline gene, which may be a read error. V and J are TRBV6-2 or TRBV6-3 and TRBJ2-5, with D tentatively TRBD2 (6 bases). This CDR3 has 14 amino acids. The V gene's germline CDR1 is MNHEY and CDR2 SVGEGT. The CDR3 sequence: CASSHSGVPETQYF. Here the CDR3 DNA reads TGTGCCAGCAGTCACTCGGGAGTCCCAGAGACCCAGTACTTC.

This clonotype came up a few times. Written as DNA, the CDR3 is TGTGCCAGCAGTTACGGTGCGGGGGGGAGCTATGGCTACACCTTC. It encodes CASSYGAGGSYGYTF. The chain recombines TRBV6-5 with TRBJ1-2; tentatively, D is TRBD1 (5 bases). CDR3 length: 15 residues. Germline-derived CDR1 and CDR2 are MNHEY and SVGAGI. V lost 2 bases, J lost 4 bases, and 14 bases lay in between.